This TCR beta chain comes out of a study of T-cell memory formation after mild COVID-19. With respect to this clonotype: The antigen remains undetermined.

The length of the CDR3 is 12 residues. The V end was cut by 8 bases, the J end by 5 bases, with 13 bases between. Each CDR3 protein gets one entry after TCRdb re-called the 5' RACE reads with MiXCR. Of hundreds of thousands of distinct CDR3 sequences listed, more than 15% are singletons. The study's findings and limits: CD4+ bias marked clones expanding day 15 to 37, unlike balanced contracting clones. Within pre-infection memory, some responding clones were found, suggesting cross-reactive memory joined. Shrinking CD4+ clones resided mostly in CM and EM, and CD8+ ones in EMRA. Confirmation was lacking for SARS-CoV-2 specificity of second-wave clones that peaked on day 37.

Sequencing input: PBMCs or a T cell subset sorted from them (not recorded which). The gene calls are TRBV12-3 or TRBV12-4 and TRBJ2-7, with D possibly matching TRBD2 (5 bases). This receptor was obtained from an adult woman who had mild COVID-19 (a few samples of this study predate the infection). Cell type and time point are not known. The CDR3 spells CASGLLKDEQYF. The DNA for the CDR3 is TGTGCCAGCGGACTCCTAAAGGACGAGCAGTACTTC.